These T cell receptor beta chains were read from a single sample in a study of PD-L1 blockade in urothelial cancer. Clones were sequenced by immunoSEQ multiplex PCR, and TCRdb holds only the in-frame ones, with some missing. The table has about 130,000 clones, roughly 80% seen once; the top ten hold 3.2%. The sample here was PBMCs, taken around atezolizumab (anti-PD-L1) treatment. These receptors all come from a man aged 45-60 years with urothelial cancer. Both conserved end residues are part of each CDR3. D genes are given only for firm matches.

D | V | CDR3
TRBD1 | TRBV2 | CASSGQGTDTQYF
- | TRBV6-1 | CASSERGPGEPDTQYF
- | TRBV10-2 | CASRTFNTEAFF
- | TRBV28 | CASSLRGEQYF
- | TRBV6-6 | CASSYTTGQPQHF
- | TRBV27 | CASSLGTSYEQYF
- | TRBV5-1 | CASSLDLSRTDTQYF
TRBD1 | TRBV28 | CASKESDRATYNSPLHF
- | TRBV25-1 | CASSELGAITGELFF
TRBD1 | TRBV18 | CASSPPGQGAWNSPLHF
TRBD2 | TRBV7-8 | CASSLMAASGSSYEQYF
- | TRBV19 | CASSSLPGHFASGANVLTF
- | TRBV28 | CASRGSTDTQYF
- | TRBV19 | CASSISNRQGGYGYTF
- | TRBV5-6 | CASSDRDTGYNEQFF
- | TRBV4-1 | CASSQGVEGRYEQYF
TRBD1 | TRBV28 | CASSDWDRGLLGQAEETQYF
TRBD2 | TRBV9 | CASSPPGLAGMYF
TRBD2 | TRBV2 | CASVIGRDNEQFF
- | TRBV28 | CASIRDFEAFF
TRBD2 | TRBV30 | CAWSPPRLAGGYNEQFF
TRBD1 | TRBV6-5 | CASSTRTGYNSPLHF
TRBD1 | TRBV28 | CASSLGQGREKLFF
- | TRBV9 | CASSPQGGNTEAFF
- | TRBV29-1 | CSVADRNEKLFF
TRBD2 | TRBV5-1 | CASSKVTSGRVGDTQYF
- | TRBV7-9 | CASSREIAEAFF
TRBD1 | TRBV2 | CASSGGRTGGEWGSPLHF
- | TRBV5-6 | CASSVGLYGYTF
- | TRBV29-1 | CSAALGPNQPQHF
- | TRBV7-8 | CASSFGSPVNRVLYNEQFF
- | TRBV29-1 | CSVAIVASFSYEQYF
TRBD1 | TRBV10-3 | CAISESNRGRANEKLFF
- | TRBV5-6 | CASSLDLLRGARETQYF
TRBD1 | TRBV30 | CAWNIGTGDEQYF
- | TRBV10-3 | CAISESGEGYTF
TRBD1 | TRBV28 | CASIVQGASGELFF
TRBD1 | TRBV4-2 | CASRLQGLNTEAFF
TRBD2 | TRBV13 | CASSSLSGGAVDTQYF
- | TRBV5-1 | CASRNPQGSEQYF
- | TRBV6-6 | CASAGGPEYGYTF
TRBD1 | TRBV27 | CASRLGQGPMWEQFF
- | TRBV10-3 | CAISPSGSGPQHF
TRBD2 | TRBV15 | CATSRDSLADHNSGANVLTF
- | TRBV9 | CASSDNGGRMFF
- | TRBV5-8 | CASSFERGHYEQYF
- | TRBV7-6 | CASRLGLSSGETQYF
TRBD1 | TRBV19 | CASSPLQGIGRETQYF
- | TRBV7-9 | CASSLATGHSFVGELFF
TRBD2 | TRBV7-3 | CASSSTSGALDTQYF
- | TRBV5-1 | CASSLVEGTDTQYF
- | TRBV7-3 | CASSQTGGGASPLHF